These 6 T cell receptor beta chains originate from one sample sequenced in a study of T-cell reconstitution after alpha-beta-depleted transplantation in children. The library targeted TCRbeta and was prepared with unique molecular identifiers. From the PCR reads, TCRdb called clonotypes with MiXCR, one entry per CDR3 protein. The profile shows 550,000 to 600,000 distinct CDR3 sequences, more than 20% of them singletons. The material sequenced was PBMCs, mostly from graft donor cells, taken 360 days after TCRalphabeta/CD19-depleted stem cell transplant. These receptors originate from a boy under three years old who had a stem cell transplant for acute myeloid leukemia, so the T cells may come from the graft donor.

This clonotype occurred many times. The V and J genes are TRBV6-5 and TRBJ1-2, with D maybe TRBD1 (6 bases). V was clipped by 6 bases and J by 8 bases, with 22 bases between them. Germline CDR1 reads MNHEY; CDR2 reads SVGAGI. The CDR3 loop spans 15 amino acids. CDR3 nucleotide sequence: TGTGCCAGCAGGTCACTGGGACGTGCAGGGGAAGGCTACACCTTC. Protein: CASRSLGRAGEGYTF.

This clonotype was picked up many times. This chain connects TRBV10-3 to TRBJ1-6, with 9 bases that match TRBD1. The CDR3 runs 19 residues. Germline CDR1 and CDR2: ENHRY and SYGVKD. V lost 0 bases to trimming and J lost 1 base; unmatched junction nucleotides: 7. CDR3 nucleotides: TGTGCCATCAGTGAGTCGGTGGACAGGGGAAGATCCTATAATTCACCCCTCCACTTT. Translating it yields CAISESVDRGRSYNSPLHF.

Ten or more counts support this clonotype. The chain joins TRBV2 to TRBJ2-5; D assignment may be TRBD1 or TRBD2 (5 bases each). The ends were cut back, 4 bases at V and 5 bases at J, with 17 bases in the middle. Germline V gene lookup returns CDR1 SNHLY and CDR2 FYNNEI. The CDR3 totals 15 residues. DNA for the CDR3: TGTGCCAGCAGTGGAGAACGGGGCGTTGGGGAGACCCAGTACTTC. It is translated as CASSGERGVGETQYF.

This clonotype was detected many times. CDR3 in DNA: TGCGCCAGCAGCCAAGATCGACAGGGGCACGGAAACACCATATATTTT. It encodes CASSQDRQGHGNTIYF. The chain links TRBV4-3 to TRBJ1-3, with 8 bases matching TRBD1. The CDR3 runs to 16 residues. Germline V gene lookup returns CDR1 LGHNA and CDR2 YSLEER. Trimming took 0 bases from V and 4 from J; bases not matched to a gene: 5.

This rearrangement joins TRBV4-3 to TRBJ2-3; either TRBD1 or TRBD2 may supply D (5 bases each). CDR3 size: 14 residues. V was pared by 0 bases and J by 4 bases, with 8 bases between. The germline V gene encodes CDR1 LGHNA and CDR2 YSLEER. CDR3 amino acids: CASSQDLGADTQYF. Written as DNA, the CDR3 is TGCGCCAGCAGCCAAGATCTGGGGGCAGATACGCAGTATTTT.

Many counts were recorded for this clonotype. This chain links TRBV3-1 with TRBJ2-3; maybe TRBD2 (5 bases). CDR3 length: 15 amino acids. The germline V gene encodes CDR1 LGHDT and CDR2 YNNKEL (reference sequence). The V end lost 1 base, the J end lost 5 bases, and 13 bases lay between the germline ends. CDR3 DNA: TGTGCCAGCAGCCAAGGACTACTTGTCGGAGATACGCAGTATTTT. Amino acid sequence: CASSQGLLVGDTQYF.